Listed below are T cell receptor beta chains from one sample, sequenced in a study of blood T cell repertoires in COVID-19. Sequencing used immunoSEQ multiplex PCR; TCRdb keeps in-frame clones, though not all of them. Of about 310,000 clones in the sample, 90% were seen once. The sample was PBMCs or T cells enriched from blood (not recorded which). All receptors come from a woman younger than 35 with acute COVID-19. Each CDR3 is given with its conserved first and last residue. D genes are given only for firm matches. Some rows have no size entry. The others give once, few or many, or a class for an expanded clone.

clone size: once; J gene: TRBJ2-1; D gene: TRBD2; V gene: TRBV27; CDR3 protein: CASSRGLAGFNEQFF; CDR3 DNA: TGTGCCAGCAGCCGCGGACTAGCGGGATTCAATGAGCAGTTCTTC
clone size: -; J gene: TRBJ2-7; D gene: TRBD2; V gene: TRBV29-1; CDR3 protein: CSVEGLGTSGTGEQYF; CDR3 DNA: TGCAGCGTTGAAGGGTTGGGAACTAGCGGGACGGGCGAGCAGTACTTC
clone size: -; J gene: TRBJ1-4; D gene: TRBD1; V gene: TRBV4-1; CDR3 protein: CASSQDLPGGEKLFF; CDR3 DNA: TGCGCCAGCAGCCAAGACCTTCCAGGGGGTGAAAAACTGTTTTTT
clone size: -; J gene: TRBJ1-5; D gene: TRBD1; V gene: TRBV29-1; CDR3 protein: CSVGTGDQPQHF; CDR3 DNA: TGCAGCGTTGGGACAGGGGATCAGCCCCAGCATTTT
clone size: -; J gene: TRBJ1-6; D gene: -; V gene: TRBV7-9; CDR3 protein: CASSPIDSPLHF; CDR3 DNA: TGTGCCAGCAGCCCAATTGATTCACCCCTCCACTTT
clone size: once; J gene: TRBJ2-3; D gene: TRBD2; V gene: TRBV15; CDR3 protein: CATSLRLAGGPDTQYF; CDR3 DNA: TGTGCCACCAGCCTCCGACTAGCGGGAGGGCCAGATACGCAGTATTTT
clone size: -; J gene: TRBJ2-5; D gene: TRBD2; V gene: TRBV7-2; CDR3 protein: CASSLGTSGRRGETQYF; CDR3 DNA: TGTGCCAGCAGCTTAGGGACTAGCGGGAGAAGAGGAGAGACCCAGTACTTC
clone size: once; J gene: TRBJ1-5; D gene: -; V gene: TRBV30; CDR3 protein: CAWSVQGGKPQHF; CDR3 DNA: TGTGCCTGGAGTGTACAGGGTGGAAAACCCCAGCATTTT
clone size: -; J gene: TRBJ2-1; D gene: -; V gene: TRBV7-9; CDR3 protein: CASSLLGGLDEQFF; CDR3 DNA: TGTGCCAGCAGCTTATTAGGGGGTTTGGATGAGCAGTTCTTC
clone size: -; J gene: TRBJ2-7; D gene: TRBD2; V gene: TRBV7-2; CDR3 protein: CASSLSTSGAYEQYF; CDR3 DNA: TGTGCCAGCAGCTTATCTACTAGCGGGGCCTACGAGCAGTACTTC
clone size: once; J gene: TRBJ1-1; D gene: -; V gene: TRBV27; CDR3 protein: CASSLSYGVNTEAFF; CDR3 DNA: TGTGCCAGCAGTTTATCGTACGGGGTGAACACTGAAGCTTTCTTT
clone size: -; J gene: TRBJ1-2; D gene: TRBD1; V gene: TRBV5-1; CDR3 protein: CASTRTGDYGYTF; CDR3 DNA: TGCGCCAGCACAAGGACAGGCGACTATGGCTACACCTTC
clone size: -; J gene: TRBJ1-4; D gene: TRBD1; V gene: TRBV28; CDR3 protein: CASSSSGTGVDEKLFF; CDR3 DNA: TGTGCCAGCAGTTCGTCCGGGACAGGGGTGGATGAAAAACTGTTTTTT
clone size: -; J gene: TRBJ1-5; D gene: -; V gene: TRBV4-1; CDR3 protein: CASSQEGRRPQHF; CDR3 DNA: TGCGCCAGCAGCCAAGAGGGCCGTAGGCCCCAGCATTTT
clone size: -; J gene: TRBJ2-2; D gene: TRBD1; V gene: TRBV29-1; CDR3 protein: CSGTGFNTGELFF; CDR3 DNA: TGCAGCGGGACAGGGTTCAACACCGGGGAGCTGTTTTTT
clone size: -; J gene: TRBJ1-6; D gene: -; V gene: TRBV19; CDR3 protein: CASMFAGANSPLHF; CDR3 DNA: TGTGCCAGTATGTTCGCAGGGGCGAATTCACCCCTCCACTTT
clone size: -; J gene: TRBJ2-6; D gene: -; V gene: TRBV27; CDR3 protein: CASSGAFSGANVLTF; CDR3 DNA: TGTGCCAGCTCAGGGGCCTTCTCTGGGGCCAACGTCCTGACTTTC
clone size: -; J gene: TRBJ1-5; D gene: -; V gene: TRBV10-3; CDR3 protein: CAISEFDRDNQPQHF; CDR3 DNA: TGTGCCATCAGTGAATTTGATCGGGACAATCAGCCCCAGCATTTT
clone size: -; J gene: TRBJ2-1; D gene: TRBD1; V gene: TRBV18; CDR3 protein: CASSRDRGGDEQFF; CDR3 DNA: TGTGCCAGCTCACGGGACAGGGGAGGCGATGAGCAGTTCTTC
clone size: -; J gene: TRBJ1-2; D gene: TRBD1; V gene: TRBV3-1/TRBV3-2; CDR3 protein: CASSQGTGRGYGYTF; CDR3 DNA: TGTGCCAGCAGCCAGGGGACAGGGCGAGGGTATGGCTACACCTTC
clone size: -; J gene: TRBJ2-7; D gene: -; V gene: TRBV24-1; CDR3 protein: CATSDSDNYEQYF; CDR3 DNA: TGTGCCACCAGTGATTCTGACAACTACGAGCAGTACTTC
clone size: once; J gene: TRBJ2-3; D gene: -; V gene: TRBV6-4; CDR3 protein: CASSPNSRGSADTQYF; CDR3 DNA: TGTGCCAGCAGCCCCAACTCCCGGGGGAGTGCAGATACGCAGTATTTT
clone size: -; J gene: TRBJ2-7; D gene: TRBD2; V gene: TRBV11-3; CDR3 protein: CASSISSGTYEQYF; CDR3 DNA: TGTGCCAGCAGCATATCTAGCGGTACCTACGAGCAGTACTTC
clone size: -; J gene: TRBJ2-3; D gene: TRBD2; V gene: TRBV11-3; CDR3 protein: CASSLTSGTDTQYF; CDR3 DNA: TGTGCCAGCAGCTTAACTAGCGGCACAGATACGCAGTATTTT
clone size: -; J gene: TRBJ1-5; D gene: TRBD1; V gene: TRBV28; CDR3 protein: CASSLEGAGQPQHF; CDR3 DNA: TGTGCCAGCAGCTTAGAGGGGGCGGGTCAGCCCCAGCATTTT
clone size: -; J gene: TRBJ1-1; D gene: -; V gene: TRBV7-9; CDR3 protein: CASSLEGSFMNTEAFF; CDR3 DNA: TGTGCCAGCAGCTTAGAAGGTAGCTTCATGAACACTGAAGCTTTCTTT
clone size: -; J gene: TRBJ1-2; D gene: -; V gene: TRBV4-2; CDR3 protein: CASSQESYYGYTF; CDR3 DNA: TGTGCCAGCAGCCAAGAGTCCTACTATGGCTACACCTTC
clone size: -; J gene: TRBJ1-1; D gene: -; V gene: TRBV27; CDR3 protein: CASSLGGARQTEAFF; CDR3 DNA: TGTGCCAGCAGTTTAGGGGGGGCGCGACAGACTGAAGCTTTCTTT
clone size: -; J gene: TRBJ1-1; D gene: TRBD1; V gene: TRBV2; CDR3 protein: CASGGLIKRQGIITEAFF; CDR3 DNA: TGTGCCAGCGGCGGCCTTATCAAAAGACAGGGAATTATCACTGAAGCTTTCTTT
clone size: -; J gene: TRBJ1-3; D gene: TRBD1; V gene: TRBV28; CDR3 protein: CASSYPDRGQNTIYF; CDR3 DNA: TGTGCCAGCAGTTACCCGGACAGGGGCCAGAACACCATATATTTT
clone size: -; J gene: TRBJ1-1; D gene: -; V gene: TRBV28; CDR3 protein: CASLPFLNTEAFF; CDR3 DNA: TGTGCCAGCCTCCCTTTTCTGAACACTGAAGCTTTCTTT
clone size: -; J gene: TRBJ2-1; D gene: -; V gene: TRBV6-1; CDR3 protein: CASSVGVGTTSTGRQFF; CDR3 DNA: TGTGCCAGCAGTGTAGGCGTTGGTACTACCTCAACCGGTAGGCAGTTCTTC
clone size: -; J gene: TRBJ1-1; D gene: TRBD1; V gene: TRBV28; CDR3 protein: CASSLGQGNEAFF; CDR3 DNA: TGTGCCAGCAGTTTGGGACAGGGAAATGAAGCTTTCTTT
clone size: -; J gene: TRBJ2-7; D gene: TRBD2; V gene: TRBV28; CDR3 protein: CASSPGRTSYEQYF; CDR3 DNA: TGTGCCAGCAGTCCCGGGAGGACTTCCTACGAGCAGTACTTC
clone size: -; J gene: TRBJ1-5; D gene: TRBD1; V gene: TRBV5-1; CDR3 protein: CASSPQGAGQPQHF; CDR3 DNA: TGCGCCAGCAGTCCTCAGGGGGCCGGCCAGCCCCAGCATTTT
clone size: -; J gene: TRBJ2-7; D gene: -; V gene: TRBV9; CDR3 protein: CASSVGGSSGEQYF; CDR3 DNA: TGTGCCAGCAGCGTAGGGGGCAGTTCAGGCGAGCAGTACTTC
clone size: -; J gene: TRBJ1-4; D gene: -; V gene: TRBV12-5; CDR3 protein: CASGPGTWNEKLFF; CDR3 DNA: TGTGCTAGTGGACCCGGGACTTGGAATGAAAAACTGTTTTTT
clone size: -; J gene: TRBJ1-2; D gene: -; V gene: TRBV19; CDR3 protein: CASSIGPRGSNYGYTF; CDR3 DNA: TGTGCCAGTAGTATAGGACCCCGAGGATCCAACTATGGCTACACCTTC
clone size: once; J gene: TRBJ1-2; D gene: -; V gene: TRBV24-1; CDR3 protein: CATSDFPRADGYTF; CDR3 DNA: TGTGCCACCAGTGATTTCCCCAGGGCTGATGGCTACACCTTC
clone size: -; J gene: TRBJ1-3; D gene: -; V gene: TRBV25-1; CDR3 protein: CASSDFRGLGNTIYF; CDR3 DNA: TGTGCCAGCAGTGACTTCCGAGGGTTAGGAAACACCATATATTTT
clone size: -; J gene: TRBJ1-2; D gene: -; V gene: TRBV29-1; CDR3 protein: CSVQEDGYTF; CDR3 DNA: TGCAGCGTTCAGGAAGACGGCTACACCTTC
clone size: once; J gene: TRBJ2-2; D gene: TRBD1; V gene: TRBV10-1; CDR3 protein: CASSVSLRGTAGELFF; CDR3 DNA: TGCGCCAGCAGTGTTTCTTTGCGAGGGACAGCCGGGGAGCTGTTTTTT
clone size: -; J gene: TRBJ2-7; D gene: TRBD2; V gene: TRBV28; CDR3 protein: CASFPFDISAGVSWTYEQYF; CDR3 DNA: TGTGCCAGTTTCCCCTTCGATATATCAGCGGGAGTGTCGTGGACCTACGAGCAGTACTTC